The text below deals with one T cell receptor beta chain. What it recognizes is unknown. CD45RO-negative, CCR7-positively selected cells formed the naive CD8 fraction, excluding terminally differentiated effector memory CD45RA+ cells. V lost 3 bases and J lost 4, with 22 bases in between. The CDR3 sequence is 18 residues long. The germline CDR1 and CDR2 sequences are SEHNR and FQNEAQ (reference sequence). The sample comes from a study of shared clonotypes between healthy human individuals. General study points: Naive CD4 clonotype sharing across a few donors was about 5%. What naive subsets generally showed was a larger estimated richness than memory subsets showed.

TCRdb keeps only in-frame clones here, not all; method: immunoSEQ multiplex PCR. Of about 2.2 million clones detected, just over 90% appear once; the ten largest clones hold about 1.7%. This receptor was obtained from a man between 18 and 29 years old in good health. Some clones in this sample may be carry-over from other donors' samples. Material: naive CD8+ T cells from PBMCs. The rearrangement joins TRBV7-9 to TRBJ2-1, with D perhaps assigned TRBD1 or TRBD2 (5 bases each). CDR3 protein: CASSFPSHGTSIYNEQFF. The CDR3 nucleotides are TGTGCCAGCAGCTTCCCTTCCCACGGGACCTCAATATACAATGAGCAGTTCTTC.